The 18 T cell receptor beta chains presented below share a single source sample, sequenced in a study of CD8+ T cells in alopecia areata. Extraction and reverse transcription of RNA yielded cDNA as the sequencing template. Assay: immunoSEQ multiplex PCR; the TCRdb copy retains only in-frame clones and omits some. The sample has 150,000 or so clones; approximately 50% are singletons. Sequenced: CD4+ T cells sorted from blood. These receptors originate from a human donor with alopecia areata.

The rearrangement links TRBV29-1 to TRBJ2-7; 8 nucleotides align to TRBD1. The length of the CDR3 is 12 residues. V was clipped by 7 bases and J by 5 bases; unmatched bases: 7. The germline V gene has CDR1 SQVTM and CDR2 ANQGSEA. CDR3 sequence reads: CSARTGIDEQYF. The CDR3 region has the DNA TGCAGCGCCCGGACAGGGATCGACGAGCAGTACTTC.

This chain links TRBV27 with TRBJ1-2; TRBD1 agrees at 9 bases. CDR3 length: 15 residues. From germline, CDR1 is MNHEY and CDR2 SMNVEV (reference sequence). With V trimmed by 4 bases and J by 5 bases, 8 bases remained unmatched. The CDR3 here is CASSYTGTGSYGYTF. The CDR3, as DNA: TGTGCCAGCAGTTACACCGGGACAGGGTCTTATGGCTACACCTTC.

As DNA, the CDR3 is TGTGCCAGCAGCTTTGATGGCAGGTGGGACACTGAAGCTTTCTTT. Translated, it gives CASSFDGRWDTEAFF. The rearrangement joins TRBV7-3 to TRBJ1-1; D unclear. Trimming stripped 3 bases from V and 3 bases from J, with 14 bases between. CDR3 length: 15 amino acids. Looked up from germline, CDR1 is SGHTA and CDR2 is FQGTGA.

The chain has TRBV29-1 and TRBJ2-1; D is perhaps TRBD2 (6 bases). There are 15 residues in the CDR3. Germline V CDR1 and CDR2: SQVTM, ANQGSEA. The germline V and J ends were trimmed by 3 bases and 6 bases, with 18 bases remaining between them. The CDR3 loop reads CSVEARTSSGNEQFF. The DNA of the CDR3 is TGCAGCGTTGAGGCGCGAACTAGCTCGGGCAATGAGCAGTTCTTC.

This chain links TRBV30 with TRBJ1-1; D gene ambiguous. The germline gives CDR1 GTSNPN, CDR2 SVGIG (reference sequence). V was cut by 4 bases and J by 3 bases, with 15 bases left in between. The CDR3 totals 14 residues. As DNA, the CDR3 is TGTGCCTGGACCCTAAACCCTAAGTACACTGAAGCTTTCTTT. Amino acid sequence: CAWTLNPKYTEAFF.

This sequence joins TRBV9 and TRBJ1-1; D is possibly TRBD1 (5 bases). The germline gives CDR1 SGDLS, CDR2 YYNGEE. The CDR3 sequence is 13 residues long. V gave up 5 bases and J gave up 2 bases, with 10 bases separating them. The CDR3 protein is CASSRGFNTEAFF. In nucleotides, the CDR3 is TGTGCCAGCAGTCGGGGGTTCAACACTGAAGCTTTCTTT.

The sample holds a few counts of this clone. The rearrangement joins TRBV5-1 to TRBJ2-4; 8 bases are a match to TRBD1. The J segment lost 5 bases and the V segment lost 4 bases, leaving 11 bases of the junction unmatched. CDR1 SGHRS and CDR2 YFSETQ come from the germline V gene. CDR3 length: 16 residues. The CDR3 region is CASSLGTGGFQNIQYF. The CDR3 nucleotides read TGCGCCAGCAGCCTAGGGACAGGAGGGTTTCAAAACATTCAGTACTTC.

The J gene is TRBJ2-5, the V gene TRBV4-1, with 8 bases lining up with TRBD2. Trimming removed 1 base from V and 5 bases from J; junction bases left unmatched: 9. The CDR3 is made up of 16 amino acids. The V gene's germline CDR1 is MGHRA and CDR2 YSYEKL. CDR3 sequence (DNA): TGCGCCAGCAGCCAAGGGAACGGGAGGGCCGTGGAGACCCAGTACTTC. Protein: CASSQGNGRAVETQYF.

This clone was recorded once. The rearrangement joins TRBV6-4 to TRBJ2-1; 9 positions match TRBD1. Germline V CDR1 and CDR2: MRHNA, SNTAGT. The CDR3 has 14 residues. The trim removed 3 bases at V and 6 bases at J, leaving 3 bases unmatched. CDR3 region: CASSEWGQGNEQFF. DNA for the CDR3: TGTGCCAGCAGTGAATGGGGACAGGGCAATGAGCAGTTCTTC.

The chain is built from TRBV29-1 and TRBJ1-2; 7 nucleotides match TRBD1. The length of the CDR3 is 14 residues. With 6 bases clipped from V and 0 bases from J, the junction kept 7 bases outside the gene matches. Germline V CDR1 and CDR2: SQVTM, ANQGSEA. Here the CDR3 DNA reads TGCAGCGTGAACGACAGGGAAACTAACTATGGCTACACCTTC. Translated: CSVNDRETNYGYTF.

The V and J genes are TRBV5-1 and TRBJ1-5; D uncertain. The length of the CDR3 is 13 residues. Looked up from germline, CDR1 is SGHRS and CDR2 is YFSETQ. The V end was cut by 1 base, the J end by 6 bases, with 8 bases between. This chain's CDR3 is CASSLYGGQPQHF. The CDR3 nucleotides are TGCGCCAGCAGCTTGTATGGTGGTCAGCCCCAGCATTTT. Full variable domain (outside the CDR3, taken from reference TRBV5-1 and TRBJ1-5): KAGVTQTPRYLIKTRGQQVTLSCSPISGHRSVSWYQQTPGQGLQFLFEYFSETQRNKGNFPGRFSGRQFSNSRSEMNVSTLELGDSALYLCASSLYGGQPQHFGDGTRLSIL.

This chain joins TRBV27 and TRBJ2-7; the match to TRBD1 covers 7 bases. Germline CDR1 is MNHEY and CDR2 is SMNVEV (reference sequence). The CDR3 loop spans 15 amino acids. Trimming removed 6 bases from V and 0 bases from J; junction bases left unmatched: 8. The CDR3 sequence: CASRNTGVSSYEQYF. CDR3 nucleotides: TGTGCCAGCAGGAACACAGGGGTGAGCTCCTACGAGCAGTACTTC.

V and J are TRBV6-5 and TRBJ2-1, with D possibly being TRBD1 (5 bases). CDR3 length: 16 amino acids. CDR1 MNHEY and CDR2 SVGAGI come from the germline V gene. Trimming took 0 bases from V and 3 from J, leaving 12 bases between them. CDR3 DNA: TGTGCCAGCAGTTACTCGGTCTTTACAGGCTACAATGAGCAGTTCTTC. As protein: CASSYSVFTGYNEQFF.

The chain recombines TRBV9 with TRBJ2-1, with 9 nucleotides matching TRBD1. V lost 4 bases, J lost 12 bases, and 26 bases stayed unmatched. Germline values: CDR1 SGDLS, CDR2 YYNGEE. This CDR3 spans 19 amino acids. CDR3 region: CASSPTGQTRDRAAVRQFF. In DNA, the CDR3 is TGTGCCAGCAGCCCCACCGGTCAAACGAGGGACAGGGCAGCGGTGAGGCAGTTCTTC.

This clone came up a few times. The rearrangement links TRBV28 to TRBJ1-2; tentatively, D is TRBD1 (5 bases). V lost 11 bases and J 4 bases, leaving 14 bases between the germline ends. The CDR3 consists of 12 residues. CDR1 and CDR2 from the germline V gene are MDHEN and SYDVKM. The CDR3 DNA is TGTGCCGGGGGAAGGACGGGCTATGGCTACACCTTC. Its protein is CAGGRTGYGYTF.

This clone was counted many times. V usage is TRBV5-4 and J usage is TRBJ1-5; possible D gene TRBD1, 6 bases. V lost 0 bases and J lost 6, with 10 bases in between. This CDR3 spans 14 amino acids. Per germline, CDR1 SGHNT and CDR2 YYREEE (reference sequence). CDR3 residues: CASSLAGDTQPQHF. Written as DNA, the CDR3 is TGTGCCAGCAGCTTGGCGGGGGACACTCAGCCCCAGCATTTT.

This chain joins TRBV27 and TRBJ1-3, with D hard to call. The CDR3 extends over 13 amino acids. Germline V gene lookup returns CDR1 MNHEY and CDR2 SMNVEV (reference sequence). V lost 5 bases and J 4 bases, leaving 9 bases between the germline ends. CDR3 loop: CASSPQVGNTIYF. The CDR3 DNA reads TGTGCCAGCAGTCCCCAGGTCGGAAACACCATATATTTT.

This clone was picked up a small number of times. This CDR3 is CATRYGTETYEQYF. The DNA of the CDR3 is TGTGCCACCAGGTACGGGACAGAGACCTACGAGCAGTACTTC. This chain connects TRBV2 to TRBJ2-7; 7 bases line up with TRBD1. CDR1 and CDR2 from the germline V gene are SNHLY and FYNNEI. V shed 10 bases, J shed 2 bases, and the junction held 11 bases outside the gene matches. CDR3 length equals 14 residues.